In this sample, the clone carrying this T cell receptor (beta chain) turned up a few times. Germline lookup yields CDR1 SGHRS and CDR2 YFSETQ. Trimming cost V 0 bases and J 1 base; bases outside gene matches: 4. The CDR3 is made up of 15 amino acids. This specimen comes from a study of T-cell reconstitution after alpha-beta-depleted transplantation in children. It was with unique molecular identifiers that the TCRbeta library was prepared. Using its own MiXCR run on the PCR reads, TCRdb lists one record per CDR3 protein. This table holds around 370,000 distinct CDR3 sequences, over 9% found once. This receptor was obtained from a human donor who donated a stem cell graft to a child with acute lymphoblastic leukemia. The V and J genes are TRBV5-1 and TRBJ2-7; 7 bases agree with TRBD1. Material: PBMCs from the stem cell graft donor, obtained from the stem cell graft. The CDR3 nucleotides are TGCGCCAGCAGCTTGGCTCTGGGACAGTCCTACGAGCAGTACTTC. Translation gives CASSLALGQSYEQYF. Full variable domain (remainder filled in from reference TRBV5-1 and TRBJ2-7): KAGVTQTPRYLIKTRGQQVTLSCSPISGHRSVSWYQQTPGQGLQFLFEYFSETQRNKGNFPGRFSGRQFSNSRSEMNVSTLELGDSALYLCASSLALGQSYEQYFGPGTRLTVT.